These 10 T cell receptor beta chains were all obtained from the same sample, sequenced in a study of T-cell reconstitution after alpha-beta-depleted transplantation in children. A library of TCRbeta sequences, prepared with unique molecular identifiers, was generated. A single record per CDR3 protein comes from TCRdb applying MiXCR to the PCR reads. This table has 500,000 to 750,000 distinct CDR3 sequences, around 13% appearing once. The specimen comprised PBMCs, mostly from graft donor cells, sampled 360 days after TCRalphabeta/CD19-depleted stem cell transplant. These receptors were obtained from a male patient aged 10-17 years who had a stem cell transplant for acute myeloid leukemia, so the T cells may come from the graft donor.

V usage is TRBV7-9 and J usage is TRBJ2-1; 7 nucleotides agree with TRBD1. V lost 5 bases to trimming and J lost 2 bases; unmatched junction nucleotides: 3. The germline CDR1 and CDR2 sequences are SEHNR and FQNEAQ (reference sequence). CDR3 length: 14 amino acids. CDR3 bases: TGTGCCAGCAGCACCGGGACAGCCTACAATGAGCAGTTCTTC. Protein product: CASSTGTAYNEQFF.

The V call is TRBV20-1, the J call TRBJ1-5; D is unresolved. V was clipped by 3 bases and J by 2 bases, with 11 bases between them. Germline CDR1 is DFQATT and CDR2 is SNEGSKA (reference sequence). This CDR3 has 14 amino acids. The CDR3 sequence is CSARPPLGNQPQHF. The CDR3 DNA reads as TGCAGTGCTAGGCCCCCCTTGGGCAATCAGCCCCAGCATTTT.

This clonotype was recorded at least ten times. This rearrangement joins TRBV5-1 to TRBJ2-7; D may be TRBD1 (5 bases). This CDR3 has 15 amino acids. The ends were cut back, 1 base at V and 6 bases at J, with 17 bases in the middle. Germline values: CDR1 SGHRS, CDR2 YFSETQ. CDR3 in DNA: TGCGCCAGCAGCTTGACAGGACCGGGTCTCATCGAGCAGTACTTC. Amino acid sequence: CASSLTGPGLIEQYF.

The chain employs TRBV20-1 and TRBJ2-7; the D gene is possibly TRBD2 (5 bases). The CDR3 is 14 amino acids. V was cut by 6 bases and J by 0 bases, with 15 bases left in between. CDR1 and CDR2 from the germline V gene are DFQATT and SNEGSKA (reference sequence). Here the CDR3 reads CSAHDRESSYEQYF. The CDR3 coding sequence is TGCAGTGCCCACGACCGGGAAAGCTCCTACGAGCAGTACTTC.

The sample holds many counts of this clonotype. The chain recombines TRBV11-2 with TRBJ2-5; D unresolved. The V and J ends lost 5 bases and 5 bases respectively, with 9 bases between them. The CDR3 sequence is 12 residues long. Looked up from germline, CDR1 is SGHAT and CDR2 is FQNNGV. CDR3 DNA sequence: TGTGCCAGCAGCCGCTTGGCGGAGACCCAGTACTTC. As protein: CASSRLAETQYF.

The CDR3 DNA reads as TGCGCCAGCAGCTTGGGTGGACGGATCATTATAGGTGAGCAGTACTTC. It specifies CASSLGGRIIIGEQYF. This chain links TRBV5-1 with TRBJ2-7; D unclear. V dropped 0 bases and J dropped 7 bases, with 20 bases sitting between them. The germline V gene has CDR1 SGHRS and CDR2 YFSETQ. The CDR3 loop spans 16 amino acids.

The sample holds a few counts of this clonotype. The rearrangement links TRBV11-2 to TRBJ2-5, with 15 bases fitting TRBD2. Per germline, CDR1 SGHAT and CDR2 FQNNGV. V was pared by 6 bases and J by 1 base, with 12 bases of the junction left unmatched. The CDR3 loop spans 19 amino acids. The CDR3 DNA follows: TGTGCCAGCAGTTCCCTGGGACTAGCGGGGGGCCTCATCCAAGAGACCCAGTACTTC. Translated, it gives CASSSLGLAGGLIQETQYF.

CDR3 coding DNA: TGCAGTGCTCCGTTAGCGGGAGACTCCAATGAGCAGTTCTTC. Translated, it gives CSAPLAGDSNEQFF. This chain connects TRBV20-1 to TRBJ2-1; 9 bases are a match to TRBD2. Germline V gene data show CDR1 as DFQATT and CDR2 as SNEGSKA (reference sequence). V lost 5 bases and J lost 6; bases outside the gene matches: 8. The CDR3 consists of 14 residues.

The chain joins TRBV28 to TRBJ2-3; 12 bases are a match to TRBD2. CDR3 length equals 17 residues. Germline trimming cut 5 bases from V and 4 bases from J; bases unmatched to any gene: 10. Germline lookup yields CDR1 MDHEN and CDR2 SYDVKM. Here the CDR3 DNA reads TGTGCCAGCAGTCTTTACCGACTAGCGGGAGATTCAGATACGCAGTATTTT. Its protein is CASSLYRLAGDSDTQYF.

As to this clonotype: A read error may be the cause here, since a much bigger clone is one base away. CDR3 nucleotides: TGTGCCAGCAGTTTAGTCGCAGGGGCCCAAGAGACCCAGTACTTC. Its protein is CASSLVAGAQETQYF. V gene TRBV12-3 or TRBV12-4 combines with J gene TRBJ2-5; D is possibly TRBD1 (6 bases). Trimming took 1 base from V and 1 from J, leaving 10 bases between them. CDR3 size: 15 residues.